The entry below gives a single T cell receptor (beta chain) sequence along with its context. Its binding antigen is unknown. No much larger clonotype is one base removed from it; base qualities were not supplied. The junction shows trimming of 6 bases on V and 6 bases on J, plus 11 bases between the germline ends. The germline V gene (reference sequence) specifies DFQATT as CDR1 and SNEGSKA as CDR2. Including the terminal cysteine and phenylalanine, the CDR3 comprises 11 residues. Solely the CDR3 DNA is kept, with 33 bases framed from the first base. The source of the sample is a study of cytomegalovirus exposure and HLA in healthy donors listed by TCRdb under 2017. Broadly, across the study: According to an earlier analysis of 587 of the donors, some 180 million T cells yielded 117 million unique TCR beta sequences and about 300 Gb of sequence data. Approximately 300 gigabases of sequencing data and roughly 81 million unique TCR sequences made up an early release that covered around 640 HLA-typed donors. Of the approximately 400 genotyped donors, 70% to 90% were placed in the genetic ancestry cluster associated with self-reported Caucasian donors. The study aimed to test whether signatures of past pathogen exposure could be identified by cataloging public T cell receptors. The study profiled the T cell repertoires of some 610 subjects by immunosequencing and related them to cytomegalovirus serostatus. In addition to the first cohort of 666 subjects, a separate validation cohort of some 120 different subjects was used. The study combined high-throughput TCR immunosequencing, statistical association of individual TCRs with disease status, and machine learning to predict cytomegalovirus infection status. A later analysis re-examined previously published TCR beta repertoires from several hundred donors and added high-resolution HLA genotyping to investigate patterns of TCR occurrence. Rather than using new phenotypic data, the later analysis identified candidate immune exposures from TCR beta sequences and from how often those sequences occurred across donors. In an earlier analysis of roughly 540 of the donors, high-throughput TCR beta sequencing was used to judge whether each TCR beta V gene segment behaved as functional or pseudogenic. Alongside the repertoire data, information on donor age, sex, ethnicity and CMV serostatus was compiled. A later genetic analysis used genome-wide SNP genotypes for 398 of the 666 donors, treating that subset as a discovery cohort. Every repertoire in the discovery cohort had been generated on one and the same sequencing platform. HLA typing covered class I and class II loci at four-digit resolution. Typing coverage varied by locus: 629-630 donors for A, B, C, DRB1 and DQB1; roughly 520 for DQA1; over 600 for DPA1; roughly 450 for DPB1. Four or five DR-DQ haplotypes were handled as single units for association and clustering because linkage in the cohort was strong. On average, around 230,000 unique TCR beta nucleotide sequences were sequenced per donor among some 420 genotyped donors of the cohort, with roughly 18% of those sequences being non-productive.

Libraries were made using the immunoSEQ multiplex PCR assay. A mixture of 60 forward primers for TCR Vbeta segments and 13 reverse primers for TCR Jbeta segments was used in the multiplex PCR. The CDR3 region of rearranged TCR beta genes was amplified from genomic DNA with a multiplex PCR assay. The amplified TCR beta libraries were sequenced on the Illumina HiSeq System as 87-base-pair reads. The authors' analysis ran thus. Across the 500 to 700 repertoires, a later analysis counted roughly 77 million unique TCR beta chains, 9 million to 14 million of which were shared by at least two donors. Raw reads were error-corrected and collapsed into unique sequences with a nearest-neighbor algorithm that merged closely related sequences to remove PCR and sequencing errors. Alignment of CDR3 sequences to IMGT reference sequences was used to assign V, D and J gene segments. Each retained sequence needed at least a six-nucleotide match to both a V gene segment and a J gene segment. A rearrangement counted as productive if the CDR3 had no stop codons and remained in frame with V and J, and every other rearrangement counted as non-productive. Following IMGT convention, CDR3 was defined as the stretch from the second conserved V-encoded cysteine to the conserved J-encoded phenylalanine. The earlier analysis of about 590 of the donors excluded sequences that lacked an unambiguous match to a single V gene segment. In an earlier analysis of a few hundred of the donors, V segments were called functional above 56.7% productive rearrangements and were called segregating when the between-donor standard deviation exceeded 5%. A statistical classification framework was developed to diagnose cytomegalovirus status using the catalog of TCR beta chain sequences. A later analysis assigned V and J genes by comparing TCR nucleotide sequences with IMGT/GENE-DB human TR gene sequences. In a later analysis, CDR3 sequences and most-parsimonious VDJ recombination scenarios were assigned using the TCRdist pipeline. A later analysis defined each TCR beta chain by its CDR3 amino acid sequence plus V-gene family, and excluded reads lacking a unique V-gene family. To address suspected cross-contamination and a sequencing artifact, a later analysis removed approximately 590 highly shared, low-generation-probability nucleotide sequences. In a later analysis, a clonal expansion index for each public chain was calculated from normalized within-repertoire ranks of inferred template counts. Generation probabilities in a later analysis came from a VDJ recombination model fitted to out-of-frame rearrangements, and those results were checked against IGoR. In a later analysis, TCR-TCR, TCR-HLA and TCR-CMV co-occurrence was scored with hypergeometric tests, and a repertoire-size bias correction was applied to TCR pairs. In a later analysis, false discovery rates were estimated by permuting HLA or CMV assignments 20 times. In a later analysis, co-occurring TCRs were grouped using DBSCAN, with TCRdist sequence similarity added in when clustering inside HLA-allele-positive subsets. Co-occurrence clustering excluded repertoires with fewer than 30,000 or more than 120,000 public chains, plus five with anomalous nucleotide sharing. TCRdb carries this immuneACCESS record with in-frame sequences only. Its versions omit some clonotypes, under half of them owing to an unresolved V gene in the studies checked, with the rest unexplained. From that table come the V and J calls and clone size; the DNA was used to work out D and trimming. The table for this sample lists roughly 200,000 clones; approximately 80% of them were counted only once. The biggest ten clones account for 2.9% of the sample.

The research as a whole found: A later analysis found that TCR association rates varied across HLA loci, with DRB1 alleles showing the most associated TCRs and HLA-C alleles the fewest. In a later genetic analysis, a missense DCLRE1C variant was associated with V-gene and J-gene trimming of TCR beta chains, and the association was replicated in an independent cohort. While some public TCRs were present in many individuals, most TCR sequences turned up only very rarely across donors. Strong co-occurrence of HLA alleles, especially DR and DQ, made assigning TCR associations to individual alleles difficult. A cluster of highly shared sequence variants was judged likely to represent a technical artifact of the sequencing pipeline. Several of the top co-occurrence clusters appeared to be linked to parvovirus B19, influenza, CMV and Epstein-Barr virus, according to a later analysis. A later genetic analysis reported fewer N-insertions in productive TCRs among donors in an Asian-associated ancestry cluster than the roughly 700-donor mean. In an earlier analysis of 587 of the donors, most TCR beta V segments were observed in productive rearrangements about 87% or about 30% of the time, broadly matching IMGT annotations. In vitro tests confirmed that three of the cytomegalovirus-associated TCR beta chains recognize cytomegalovirus antigens. Correlated functional status among segregating V segments might be attributable to linkage disequilibrium, but an unknown experimental factor could not be ruled out. A later analysis found that most CMV-associated TCR beta chains appeared HLA-restricted, with HLA associations seemingly driven largely by CMV exposure. The study gave a list of 150 to 200 TCR beta chains associated with cytomegalovirus. Roughly uniform sequencing depth across donors was assumed in presence/absence analyses, although this assumption may not hold. In a later analysis, HLA-associated TCR beta chains showed more clonal expansion and lower generation probabilities than non-associated chains that were equally common. Because HLA typing was unavailable for some donors at each locus, only the typed subset was used in association tests. The classifier was reported to diagnose cytomegalovirus status with high specificity and sensitivity in both the original and validation cohorts. Some IMGT-functional V segments, including TRBV6-2 and TRBV6-3, could not be distinguished by the 87-base-pair reads and were therefore excluded. This cohort had only TCR beta chains sequenced, and the lack of alpha or paired-chain data limited which features could be detected. The earlier analysis of 587 of the donors excluded fewer than 20 rarely observed V segments, including chromosome 9 orphons, because counts were too low. It was suggested by the authors that the approach could potentially be generalized to other disease states and immunological phenotypes. In a later analysis, more than 15,000 TCR beta sequences were associated with specific HLA alleles at a false discovery rate of 0.05. A further reported finding was that TCR beta sequences accurately predicted the HLA-A and HLA-B alleles for most subjects in the first cohort. Immune exposure information for the cohort was limited to CMV serostatus.

The cohort comprised 666 healthy bone marrow donors. All cohort members were sampled while nominally healthy, although unrecorded immune exposures were likely present. The donor tested CMV seronegative, placing the donor among the roughly 340 seronegative members of the cohort. Each donor provided a peripheral blood sample, and peripheral blood mononuclear cells were used for TCR beta sequencing. Genomic DNA extraction from the blood cell samples was performed with the Qiagen DNeasy Blood Extraction Kit. The sequence is built from TRBV20-1 and TRBJ1-2; there is no confident call for the D gene. This receptor was identified in a woman aged 25 to 45 in good health and CMV-seronegative. What was sequenced was PBMCs. The nucleotides are TGCAGTGCAGCGGCTTGGGATGGCTACACCTTC. This translates into CSAAAWDGYTF.